This T cell receptor beta chain was retrieved from a study of PD-1 blockade in classical Hodgkin lymphoma. The patients all showed relapse after autologous stem cell transplantation, while their brentuximab vedotin exposure varied. Overall study results and limits: Exclusion was applied to patients who started nivolumab under 1 year after ASCT. By C4D1, CD4+ diversity increased significantly, especially in complete responders. Newly diagnosed patients were said to have less baseline TCR diversity than healthy donors did.

Remarks on this clone: The antigen is not known.

Method: immunoSEQ multiplex PCR; TCRdb's copy keeps in-frame clones and lacks some. The sample holds some 16,000 clones, 82% seen once. This CDR3 comprises 17 residues. This chain links TRBV21-1 with TRBJ1-5; the D call in the table, TRBD1, was not verified against the DNA. TRBV21-1 is designated a pseudogene. This specimen was peripheral blood mononuclear cells (PBMCs), taken before the second cycle of nivolumab. The sequence derives from a human donor with classical Hodgkin lymphoma. The CDR3 DNA follows: TGTGCCAGCAGCAAAGGGATGTACAGGGCGGCGGGTCAGCCCCAGCATTTT. Protein product: CASSKGMYRAAGQPQHF.